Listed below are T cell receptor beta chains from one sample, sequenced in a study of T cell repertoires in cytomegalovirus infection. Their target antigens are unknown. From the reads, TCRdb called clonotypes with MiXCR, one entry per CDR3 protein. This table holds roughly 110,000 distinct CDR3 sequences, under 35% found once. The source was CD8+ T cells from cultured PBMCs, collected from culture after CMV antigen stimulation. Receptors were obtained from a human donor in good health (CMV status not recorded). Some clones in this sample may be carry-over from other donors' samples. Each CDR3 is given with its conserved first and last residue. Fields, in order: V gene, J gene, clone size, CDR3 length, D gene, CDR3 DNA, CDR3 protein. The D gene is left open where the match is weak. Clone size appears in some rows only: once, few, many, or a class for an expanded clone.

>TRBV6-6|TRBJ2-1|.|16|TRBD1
TGTGCCAGCAGACACGCGGGGACAGGGATCTACAATGAGCAGTTCTTC
CASRHAGTGIYNEQFF
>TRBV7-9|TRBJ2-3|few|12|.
TGTGCCAGCAGTCACGGGGGAGATACGCAGTATTTT
CASSHGGDTQYF
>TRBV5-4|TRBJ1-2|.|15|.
TGTGCCAGCAGCTTCGGCCCGGGACAAGACTATGGCTACACCTTC
CASSFGPGQDYGYTF
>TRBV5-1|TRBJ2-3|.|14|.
TGCGCCAGCAGCGGGGAGGGGGTCACAGATACGCAGTATTTT
CASSGEGVTDTQYF
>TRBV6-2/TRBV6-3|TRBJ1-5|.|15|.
TGTGCCAGCAGTTACGGGGGGCACGGCAATCAGCCCCAGCATTTT
CASSYGGHGNQPQHF
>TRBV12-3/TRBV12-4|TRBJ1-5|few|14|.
TGTGCCAGCAGCCCTGAGGGGGGAAATCAGCCCCAGCATTTT
CASSPEGGNQPQHF
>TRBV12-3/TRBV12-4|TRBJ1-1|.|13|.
TGTGCCAGCAGTTTTGGTCAGAACACTGAAGCTTTCTTT
CASSFGQNTEAFF
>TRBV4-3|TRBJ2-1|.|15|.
TGCGCCAGCAGCCCCGGGGTACTCTCCTACAATGAGCAGTTCTTC
CASSPGVLSYNEQFF
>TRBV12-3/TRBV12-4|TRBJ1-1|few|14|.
TGTGCCAGCAGTTTAAAAGAGCTGAACACTGAAGCTTTCTTT
CASSLKELNTEAFF
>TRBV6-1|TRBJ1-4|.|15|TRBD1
TGTGCCAGCAGGACGACCGGGACAGGGCGTGAAAAACTGTTTTTT
CASRTTGTGREKLFF
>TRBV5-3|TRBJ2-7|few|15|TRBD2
TGTGCCAGCAGCTTGACTGCGGGGGGGGCCCACGAGCAGTACTTC
CASSLTAGGAHEQYF
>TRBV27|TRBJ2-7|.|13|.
TGTGCCAGCAGTCCCCAGGTGGTCGACGAGCAGTACTTC
CASSPQVVDEQYF
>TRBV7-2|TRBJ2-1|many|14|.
TGTGCCACCCAGCCCTATGGCGGGGCTGGTGAGCAGTTCTTC
CATQPYGGAGEQFF
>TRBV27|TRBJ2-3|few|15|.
TGTGCCAGCAGTATCGGGACTTCGAGCACAGATACGCAGTATTTT
CASSIGTSSTDTQYF
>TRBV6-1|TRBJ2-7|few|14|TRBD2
TGTGCCAGCAGCTGGGGCGGGGGGGCCGACGAGCAGTACTTC
CASSWGGGADEQYF
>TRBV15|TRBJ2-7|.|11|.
TGTGCCACCACGGACGGCTACGAGCAGTACTTC
CATTDGYEQYF
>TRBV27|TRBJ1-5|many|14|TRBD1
TGTGCCAGCAGTTCCGGGACAGGGAAACAGCCCCAGCATTTT
CASSSGTGKQPQHF
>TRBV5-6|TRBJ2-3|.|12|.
TGTGCCAGCGCCGACGCGCGAGATACGCAGTATTTT
CASADARDTQYF
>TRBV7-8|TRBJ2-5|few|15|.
TGTGCCAGCAGCTTAGATTCAGGGTTCCAAGAGACCCAGTACTTC
CASSLDSGFQETQYF
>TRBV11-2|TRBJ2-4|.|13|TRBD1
TGTGCCAGCAGCTATGGGGACAGTGGAATTCAGTACTTC
CASSYGDSGIQYF
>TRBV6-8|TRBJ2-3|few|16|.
TGTGCCAGCAGTTCATCGAGGACAGAGAGCACAGATACGCAGTATTTT
CASSSSRTESTDTQYF
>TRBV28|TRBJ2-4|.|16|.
TGTGCCAGCAGTCGTACGGGGGGCTTAGCCAAAAACATTCAGTACTTC
CASSRTGGLAKNIQYF
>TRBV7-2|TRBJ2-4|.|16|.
TGTGCCAGCAGCTTAGGGACATACCTAGCCAAAAACATTCAGTACTTC
CASSLGTYLAKNIQYF
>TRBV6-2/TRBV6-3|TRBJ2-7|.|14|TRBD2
TGTGCCAGCAGTTACGTGAGCGGGGGGGACGAGCAGTACTTC
CASSYVSGGDEQYF
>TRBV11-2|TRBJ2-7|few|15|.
TGTGCCAGCAGCTTAGGACCTCAGAGCTCCTACGAGCAGTACTTC
CASSLGPQSSYEQYF
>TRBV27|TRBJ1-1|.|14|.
TGTGCCAGCTCCACACGGGCGGGTATCGCTGAAGCTTTCTTT
CASSTRAGIAEAFF